The rows below give T cell receptor beta chains drawn from one sample of a study of metastatic and nonmetastatic thyroid tumors. TCRdb ran MiXCR on the PCR reads. The sample consists of more than 40,000 clones, less than 5% of them appearing once. Sequencing input: blood. Every receptor here comes from a female donor with papillary thyroid cancer or a benign thyroid nodule (not recorded which). Some clones in this sample may be carry-over from other donors' samples. Each CDR3 is given with its conserved first and last residue. Each record gives: clone size, D gene, J gene, V gene, CDR3 protein, CDR3 DNA. D genes are given only for firm matches. Only some rows state a clone size, as once, few, many or a class for expanded clones.

many,TRBD1,TRBJ2-6,TRBV7-2,CASSSRLGDRDSGANVLTF,TGTGCCAGCAGCTCCCGCTTAGGGGACAGGGATTCCGGGGCCAACGTCCTGACTTTC
many,-,TRBJ2-3,TRBV10-3,CAISEPNYRSTDTQYF,TGTGCCATCAGTGAGCCAAACTACAGGAGCACAGATACGCAGTATTTT
-,TRBD2,TRBJ2-7,TRBV3-1,CASIQQAGGGKQYF,TGTGCCAGCATCCAACAAGCGGGAGGGGGCAAGCAGTACTTC
many,TRBD2,TRBJ2-5,TRBV12-3/TRBV12-4,CASSLAVAGYRETQYF,TGTGCCAGCAGTTTAGCAGTAGCGGGGTATAGAGAGACCCAGTACTTC
many,TRBD1,TRBJ1-2,TRBV7-2,CASSLYVAGGLYGYTF,TGTGCCAGCAGCTTATACGTGGCAGGGGGCTTGTATGGCTACACCTTC
many,-,TRBJ2-7,TRBV19,CASSSINPNGEQYF,TGTGCCAGTAGTTCCATTAATCCGAACGGGGAGCAGTACTTC
many,-,TRBJ1-5,TRBV19,CASSTSSEGQPQHF,TGTGCCAGTAGTACCTCCAGCGAGGGGCAGCCCCAGCATTTT
few,-,TRBJ1-2,TRBV7-6,CASTTRTLQGYTF,TGTGCCAGCACCACGAGGACACTACAAGGCTACACCTTC
few,TRBD1,TRBJ1-5,TRBV6-1,CASSEAARGVWQPQHF,TGTGCCAGCAGTGAAGCGGCCAGGGGGGTATGGCAGCCCCAGCATTTT
many,TRBD2,TRBJ2-3,TRBV20-1,CSAIAGRPGDTQYF,TGCAGTGCTATAGCGGGACGCCCCGGCGATACGCAGTATTTT
few,TRBD2,TRBJ2-3,TRBV20-1,CSANREGHTDTQYF,TGCAGTGCTAACCGGGAGGGCCATACAGATACGCAATATTTT
few,-,TRBJ2-1,TRBV20-1,CSARRGEGGGHNEQFF,TGCAGTGCGAGAAGGGGTGAGGGAGGCGGCCACAATGAGCAGTTCTTC
many,-,TRBJ2-7,TRBV20-1,CSAWLGEQYF,TGCAGTGCTTGGCTGGGTGAGCAGTACTTC
many,TRBD1,TRBJ1-1,TRBV12-3/TRBV12-4,CASSLVGTGGTEAFF,TGTGCCAGCAGTTTAGTCGGGACAGGGGGAACTGAAGCTTTCTTT
many,-,TRBJ1-4,TRBV27,CASSFLGPGGGEKLFF,TGTGCCAGCAGTTTTTTGGGTCCGGGGGGGGGGGAAAAACTGTTTTTT
-,-,TRBJ1-1,TRBV19,CASRMGTTHTEDFF,TGTGCCAGTAGGATGGGGACAACTCACACTGAGGATTTCTTT
few,TRBD2,TRBJ2-2,TRBV6-2/TRBV6-3,CASNYLAGGNGELFF,TGTGCCAGCAATTATCTGGCGGGAGGAAACGGAGAGCTGTTTTTT
few,-,TRBJ2-7,TRBV6-1,CASSELGTPAYEQYF,TGTGCCAGCAGTGAACTGGGTACCCCAGCCTACGAGCAGTACTTC
few,-,TRBJ2-2,TRBV7-3,CASTILNTGELFF,TGTGCCAGCACCATACTTAACACCGGGGAGCTGTTTTTT
many,-,TRBJ1-1,TRBV7-9,CASQEPMNTEAFF,TGTGCCAGTCAGGAGCCGATGAACACTGAAGCTTTCTTT
many,-,TRBJ1-4,TRBV27,CASSPRDIQEKLFF,TGTGCCAGCAGTCCCCGGGACATACAAGAAAAACTGTTTTTT
medium-sized,TRBD2,TRBJ2-3,TRBV6-1,CASSDSGRADTQYF,TGTGCCAGCAGTGATAGCGGGAGGGCAGATACGCAGTATTTT
many,-,TRBJ2-2,TRBV6-1,CASSLLLSTGELFF,TGTGCCAGCAGTTTACTTTTATCCACCGGGGAGCTGTTTTTT
-,-,TRBJ2-5,TRBV6-1,CASSATGAYQETQYF,TGTGCCAGCAGTGCAACAGGTGCCTACCAAGAGACCCAGTACTTC
-,-,TRBJ2-6,TRBV6-4,CASSEGVGSGANVLTF,TGTGCCAGCAGTGAGGGTGTGGGATCAGGGGCCAACGTCCTGACTTTC
many,TRBD2,TRBJ2-1,TRBV12-3/TRBV12-4,CASSFGLAGGYNEQFF,TGTGCCAGCAGTTTTGGGCTAGCGGGGGGATACAATGAGCAGTTCTTC
-,-,TRBJ2-7,TRBV4-1,CASSQEQDYEQYF,TGCGCCAGCAGCCAAGAACAGGACTACGAACAGTACTTC
-,TRBD1,TRBJ2-3,TRBV20-1,CSARNGTGVDTQYF,TGCAGTGCTAGAAACGGGACAGGGGTAGATACGCAGTATTTT
many,TRBD2,TRBJ2-2,TRBV19,CASSIGRDYVTGELFF,TGTGCCAGTAGTATTGGGAGGGACTATGTCACCGGGGAGCTGTTTTTT
many,TRBD1,TRBJ1-6,TRBV5-8,CASSYAGTGRSLHF,TGTGCCAGCAGTTACGCCGGGACAGGACGTTCCCTCCACTTT